The next 9 T cell receptor beta chains were all read from a single sample in a study of T-cell memory formation after mild COVID-19. TCRdb re-called the 5' RACE reads through MiXCR, storing one row per CDR3 protein. This sample yields about 360,000 distinct CDR3 sequences, of which around 14% are seen a single time; under 25% belongs to the top ten. Sequenced input: PBMCs or a T cell subset sorted from them (not recorded which). These receptors all stem from a man aged 18 to 30 who had mild COVID-19 (a few samples of this study predate the infection). Cell type and time point are not known.

This rearrangement joins TRBV15 to TRBJ2-7, with a weak D call TRBD1 (6 bases). The V gene's germline CDR1 is LNHNV and CDR2 YYDKDF (reference sequence). V shed 0 bases and J shed 12 bases, with 12 bases lying between them. The CDR3 has 12 residues. The CDR3 DNA sequence: TGTGCCACCAGCAGAGATTTGGGGGCTCTGTACGTC. It encodes CATSRDLGALYV.

This clonotype was recorded a few times. The chain recombines TRBV5-8 with TRBJ1-2; D ambiguous. The germline gives CDR1 SGHTS, CDR2 YDEGEE. Trimming shortened V by 3 bases and J by 3 bases, and 12 bases separated the two germline ends. The CDR3 runs to 14 residues. The CDR3: CASSYRTAYYGYTF. Written as DNA, the CDR3 is TGTGCCAGCAGCTATCGGACCGCATACTATGGCTACACCTTC. Full variable domain (remainder filled in from reference TRBV5-8 and TRBJ1-2): EAGVTQSPTHLIKTRGQQATLRCSPISGHTSVYWYQQALGLGLQFLLWYDEGEERNRGNFPPRFSGRQFPNYSSELNVNALELEDSALYLCASSYRTAYYGYTFGSGTRLTVV.

This clonotype occurred a few times. The CDR3 protein is CASTTPDRGEQYF. For the CDR3, the DNA is TGTGCCAGCACCACTCCGGACAGGGGCGAGCAGTACTTC. The V call is TRBV7-8, the J call TRBJ2-7; the match to TRBD1 covers 9 bases. The CDR3 runs 13 residues. Germline V gene data show CDR1 as SGHVS and CDR2 as FQNEAQ. The V segment lost 7 bases and the J segment 6 bases; nucleotides outside the gene matches: 7.

This chain connects TRBV4-1 to TRBJ1-4, with D possibly matching TRBD1 (5 bases). The CDR3 totals 11 residues. Trimming shortened V by 2 bases and J by 12 bases, and 7 bases separated the two germline ends. Germline V gene sequence: CDR1 MGHRA, CDR2 YSYEKL. CDR3 loop: CASSQRGELFF. For the CDR3, the DNA is TGCGCCAGCAGCCAACGGGGGGAACTGTTTTTT.

The chain links TRBV7-9 to TRBJ2-7, with TRBD1 as a possible D gene (6 bases). The CDR3 totals 13 residues. CDR1 and CDR2 from the germline V gene are SEHNR and FQNEAQ (reference sequence). The germline V and J ends were trimmed by 6 bases and 1 base, with 10 bases remaining between them. For the CDR3, the DNA is TGTGCCAGCAGTCGACAGGTTTCCTACGAGCAGTACTTC. Protein: CASSRQVSYEQYF.

This clonotype came up a few times. V is TRBV10-1 and J is TRBJ1-5; D is undetermined. Trimming removed 5 bases at V and 3 bases at J, with 8 bases between. The germline gives CDR1 WNHNN, CDR2 SYGVQD (reference sequence). The CDR3 loop spans 13 amino acids. CDR3 DNA sequence: TGCGCCAGCAGTTCCAGCTTCAATCAGCCCCAGCATTTT. Translating gives CASSSSFNQPQHF.

This clonotype was seen only a few times. This rearrangement joins TRBV4-2 to TRBJ2-7, with TRBD1 matching 11 bases. The germline V gene has CDR1 LGHNA and CDR2 YNFKEQ. This CDR3 has 15 amino acids. V shed 4 bases, J shed 4 bases, and the junction held 6 bases outside the gene matches. The CDR3 is CASSLGQGADYEQYV. CDR3 coding DNA: TGTGCCAGCAGCCTTGGACAGGGGGCCGATTACGAGCAGTACGTC.

This clonotype was counted between two and nine times. This chain links TRBV28 with TRBJ2-4, with D possibly matching TRBD1 (6 bases). Germline-derived CDR1 and CDR2 are MDHEN and SYDVKM. Trimming cost V 6 bases and J 0 bases, with 9 bases left between them. The CDR3 has 14 residues. The CDR3: CASSSRGAKNIQYF. The CDR3 DNA sequence: TGTGCCAGCAGCTCCAGGGGAGCCAAAAACATTCAGTACTTC.

The genes are TRBV10-3 and TRBJ1-5, with a tentative D call TRBD1 (5 bases). In germline, CDR1 is ENHRY, CDR2 SYGVKD. This CDR3 spans 14 amino acids. V was cut by 3 bases and J by 7 bases, with 13 bases left in between. CDR3 protein: CAISDREDNQPQHF. The CDR3 region has the DNA TGTGCCATCAGTGACAGGGAGGACAACCAGCCCCAGCATTTT.